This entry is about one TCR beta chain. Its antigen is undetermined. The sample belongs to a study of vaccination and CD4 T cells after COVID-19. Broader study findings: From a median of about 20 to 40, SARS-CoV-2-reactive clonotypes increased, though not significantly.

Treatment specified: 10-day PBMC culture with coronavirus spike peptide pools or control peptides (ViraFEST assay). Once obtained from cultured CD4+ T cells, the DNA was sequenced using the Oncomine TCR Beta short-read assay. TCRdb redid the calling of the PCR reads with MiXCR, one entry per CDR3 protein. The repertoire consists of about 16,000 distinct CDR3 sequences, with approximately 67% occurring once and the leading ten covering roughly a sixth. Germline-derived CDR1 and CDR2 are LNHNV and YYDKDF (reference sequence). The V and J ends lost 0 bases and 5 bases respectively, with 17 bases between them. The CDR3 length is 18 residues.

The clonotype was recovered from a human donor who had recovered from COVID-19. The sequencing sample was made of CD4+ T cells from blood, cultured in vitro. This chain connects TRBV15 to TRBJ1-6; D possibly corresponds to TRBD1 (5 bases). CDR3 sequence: CATSRDTLLTEHNSPLHF. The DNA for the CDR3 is TGTGCCACCAGCAGAGACACCCTTCTGACAGAACATAATTCACCCCTCCACTTT.